Below are 4 T cell receptor beta chains sequenced from a single sample in a study of cytomegalovirus exposure and HLA in healthy donors. Primers: 60 Vbeta forward and 13 Jbeta reverse. Some clones are missing from TCRdb's copy, which holds only in-frame ones; the method was immunoSEQ multiplex PCR. This table has 100,000 to 150,000 clones, 77% appearing once. Sequencing was carried out using PBMCs. The receptor source for this set is a woman aged 40 to 49 in good health and CMV-seropositive.

The chain has TRBV6-1 and TRBJ2-2; 11 nucleotides match TRBD2. Germline loops: CDR1 MNHNS, CDR2 SASEGT. V shed 4 bases, J shed 4 bases, and the junction held 5 bases outside the gene matches. The CDR3 length is 16 residues. CDR3 residues: CASSVAGGPSTGELFF. CDR3 sequence (DNA): TGTGCCAGCAGTGTAGCGGGAGGGCCGAGCACCGGGGAGCTGTTTTTT.

V gene TRBV5-4 combines with J gene TRBJ2-5; no firm D call. In germline, CDR1 is SGHNT, CDR2 YYREEE (reference sequence). The germline V and J ends were trimmed by 0 bases and 1 base, with 7 bases remaining between them. This CDR3 is 14 amino acids long. In nucleotides, the CDR3 is TGTGCCAGCAGCTTGGAAGCTATCCAAGAGACCCAGTACTTC. Protein sequence: CASSLEAIQETQYF.

The chain employs TRBV5-1 and TRBJ2-1, with TRBD2 matching over 14 bases. The V gene's germline CDR1 is SGHRS and CDR2 YFSETQ. V lost 1 base and J lost 7; bases outside the gene matches: 4. The CDR3 contains 16 residues. The CDR3 here is CASSLMTSGRGNEQFF. The CDR3 coding sequence is TGCGCCAGCAGCTTGATGACTAGCGGGAGGGGTAATGAGCAGTTCTTC. The entire variable domain, with the rest obtained from reference TRBV5-1 and TRBJ2-1, is as follows: KAGVTQTPRYLIKTRGQQVTLSCSPISGHRSVSWYQQTPGQGLQFLFEYFSETQRNKGNFPGRFSGRQFSNSRSEMNVSTLELGDSALYLCASSLMTSGRGNEQFFGPGTRLTVL.

The CDR3 here is CASSQDRLNQPQHF. Here the CDR3 DNA reads TGTGCCAGCAGCCAAGACAGGTTGAATCAGCCCCAGCATTTT. The gene calls are TRBV4-2 and TRBJ1-5, with D hard to call. The CDR3 covers 14 residues. Germline assignment: CDR1 LGHNA and CDR2 YNFKEQ. V was clipped by 0 bases and J by 4 bases, with 7 bases between them.